Below are 13 T cell receptor beta chains sequenced from a single sample in a study of blood T cell repertoires in COVID-19. Repertoires were generated with immunoSEQ multiplex PCR, while TCRdb's copy carries only in-frame clones and drops some. The data contain hundreds of thousands of clones, over 85% of them singletons. Sequencing used peripheral blood. Receptors were obtained from a young man with COVID-19, enrolled during active disease.

The V call is TRBV13, the J call TRBJ2-7; 10 bases align to TRBD1. Per germline, CDR1 PRHDT and CDR2 FYEKMQ (reference sequence). The CDR3 runs to 14 residues. J was trimmed by 5 bases and V by 5 bases; bases with no gene match: 6. This chain's CDR3 is CASSVGQGVDEQYF. In DNA, the CDR3 is TGTGCCAGCAGCGTTGGACAGGGGGTCGACGAGCAGTACTTC. Drawing the rest from reference TRBV13 and TRBJ2-7, the complete variable domain is AAGVIQSPRHLIKEKRETATLKCYPIPRHDTVYWYQQGPGQDPQFLISFYEKMQSDKGSIPDRFSAQQFSDYHSELNMSSLELGDSALYFCASSVGQGVDEQYFGPGTRLTVT.

The chain carries TRBV19 and TRBJ2-7; D may be TRBD2 (7 bases). CDR1 and CDR2 (germline): LNHDA, SQIVND (reference sequence). CDR3 length equals 14 residues. V was shortened by 6 bases and J by 6 bases, with 18 bases between the two germline ends. This chain's CDR3 is CASSPGWGGREQYF. CDR3 in DNA: TGTGCCAGTAGCCCAGGTTGGGGGGGCCGCGAGCAGTACTTC.

The chain uses TRBV2 and TRBJ1-6, with TRBD1 matching over 9 bases. The CDR3 consists of 15 residues. The trim removed 5 bases at V and 6 bases at J, leaving 5 bases unmatched. From germline, CDR1 is SNHLY and CDR2 FYNNEI. The CDR3 loop is CASSQTGQGNSPLHF. CDR3 nucleotides: TGTGCCAGCAGTCAAACGGGACAGGGTAATTCACCCCTCCACTTT.

This clone occurred many times. This chain uses TRBV11-3 with TRBJ1-2; TRBD1 matches 8 bases. The CDR3 is made up of 14 amino acids. Trimming at V came to 5 bases and at J to 8 bases, leaving 10 bases not matched to a gene. Germline V lookup: CDR1 SGHNT, CDR2 YENEEA. The chain's CDR3 is CASSHSGQASGYTF. The CDR3 DNA sequence: TGTGCCAGCAGCCACTCGGGACAGGCAAGCGGCTACACCTTC.

In DNA form, the CDR3 reads TGTGCCAGCAGTTTATTCCCGGAGACACCCCTCCACTTT. Its translation is CASSLFPETPLHF. The chain combines TRBV27 with TRBJ1-6; the D is unclear. CDR1 MNHEY and CDR2 SMNVEV come from the germline V gene (reference sequence). This CDR3 has 13 residues. Between the trimmed V and J ends, which lost 1 base and 11 bases, there was a span of 9 bases.

This sequence joins TRBV2 and TRBJ2-5, with a tentative D call TRBD2 (6 bases). The CDR3 has 13 amino acids. V shed 6 bases and J shed 4 bases, with 12 bases lying between them. Germline V gives CDR1 SNHLY, CDR2 FYNNEI. DNA for the CDR3: TGTGCCAGCAGGGTGACTAGTGGAGAGACCCAGTACTTC. It yields the protein CASRVTSGETQYF.

The V and J genes are TRBV7-9 and TRBJ1-5; 8 bases align to TRBD1. Per the germline V gene, CDR1 is SEHNR and CDR2 is FQNEAQ (reference sequence). The CDR3 totals 15 residues. J was trimmed by 4 bases and V by 5 bases; bases with no gene match: 7. The CDR3 DNA sequence: TGTGCCAGCAGCGAAGGGACAGGCACAAATCAGCCCCAGCATTTT. It specifies CASSEGTGTNQPQHF.

This chain joins TRBV24-1 and TRBJ2-3; 8 bases are shared with TRBD2. Germline V gene data show CDR1 as KGHDR and CDR2 as SFDVKD. V lost 5 bases, J lost 3 bases, and 3 bases stayed unmatched. The CDR3 loop spans 14 amino acids. CDR3 nucleotides: TGTGCCACCAGTGGTTTAGCGGGGACAGATACGCAGTATTTT. As protein: CATSGLAGTDTQYF.

J is TRBJ2-7 and V is TRBV30; 9 nucleotides line up with TRBD1. CDR1 is GTSNPN and CDR2 is SVGIG in the germline V gene (reference sequence). CDR3 length: 15 amino acids. With 3 bases clipped from V and 2 bases from J, the junction kept 8 bases outside the gene matches. DNA for the CDR3: TGTGCCTGGAGGCGGCCGGGACAGGGCACCTACGAGCAGTACTTC. Translated: CAWRRPGQGTYEQYF.

The gene calls are TRBV21-1 and TRBJ1-1; the table's TRBD1 call for D was not verified on the DNA. TRBV21-1 is a recognized pseudogene. The CDR3 is made up of 14 amino acids. CDR3 nucleotide sequence: TGTGCCAGCAGCAAAGAGAATCCCAGGGTTGAAGCTTTCTTT. Its protein product is CASSKENPRVEAFF.

This clone appeared once. The chain has TRBV3-1 (or the pseudogene TRBV3-2) and TRBJ2-1, with 14 positions matching TRBD2. The V segment lost 2 bases and the J segment 3 bases; nucleotides outside the gene matches: 3. CDR3 size: 17 residues. Germline CDR1 is LGHDT and CDR2 is YNNKEL (reference sequence). In DNA, the CDR3 is TGTGCCAGCAGCCAATCCGGGACTAGCGGGAGCTACAATGAGCAGTTCTTC. Amino acid sequence: CASSQSGTSGSYNEQFF.

This chain links TRBV28 with TRBJ2-7; D may be TRBD2 (5 bases). CDR1 and CDR2 from the germline V gene are MDHEN and SYDVKM. V lost 6 bases and J 4 bases, leaving 16 bases between the germline ends. The CDR3 consists of 14 residues. The CDR3 coding sequence is TGTGCCAGCAGCGCCTTGGAGGAAGGGTACGAGCAGTACTTC. It is translated as CASSALEEGYEQYF.

V usage is TRBV30 and J usage is TRBJ2-3, with 8 bases that match TRBD2. The germline V gene encodes CDR1 GTSNPN and CDR2 SVGIG (reference sequence). This CDR3 is 16 amino acids long. V trimming: 0 bases; J trimming: 2 bases; junction bases outside the gene matches: 7. CDR3 region: CAWSVGSGANTDTQYF. Written as DNA, the CDR3 is TGTGCCTGGAGTGTGGGTAGCGGGGCCAACACAGATACGCAGTATTTT.